These 14 T cell receptor beta chains share one sample of origin, sequenced in a study of OX40 agonist ivuxolimab in advanced cancers. The method was immunoSEQ multiplex PCR; TCRdb's version includes in-frame clones alone and lacks a portion of them. The data show around 18,000 clones, about 90% seen once. The specimen was CD4+ or CD8+ T cells sorted from blood, collected in a trial of the OX40 agonist ivuxolimab. The receptors were sampled from an adult with an advanced solid tumor such as melanoma, head and neck, liver or kidney cancer.

This clone was recorded a few times. The chain links TRBV7-9 to TRBJ2-7; D gene uncertain. This CDR3 contains 12 residues. CDR1 and CDR2 from the germline V gene are SEHNR and FQNEAQ (reference sequence). The V end was cut by 5 bases, the J end by 4 bases, with 9 bases between. The CDR3 nucleotides read TGTGCCAGCAGCCCGGACGGATACGAGCAGTACTTC. Amino acid sequence: CASSPDGYEQYF.

The V and J genes are TRBV21-1 and TRBJ2-5. TRBV21-1 is an annotated pseudogene. There are 14 residues in the CDR3. CDR3 protein: CASNKGDRAETQYF. The CDR3 DNA follows: TGTGCCAGCAACAAAGGGGATAGAGCAGAGACCCAGTACTTC.

The chain has TRBV28 and TRBJ2-3; D may be TRBD2 (5 bases). V was cut by 5 bases and J by 2 bases, with 14 bases left in between. This CDR3 has 15 residues. CDR1 MDHEN and CDR2 SYDVKM come from the germline V gene. CDR3 sequence reads: CASSLTGLITDTQYF. As DNA, the CDR3 is TGTGCCAGCAGTCTGACCGGACTGATCACAGATACGCAGTATTTT.

This clone was detected only once. The genes are TRBV10-3 and TRBJ2-3; 12 bases align to TRBD2. Germline CDR1 ENHRY, CDR2 SYGVKD. This CDR3 region has 15 residues. With 3 bases clipped from V and 5 bases from J, the junction kept 3 bases outside the gene matches. CDR3 region: CAISDWTSGVDTQYF. The CDR3 coding sequence is TGTGCCATCAGTGATTGGACTAGCGGGGTAGATACGCAGTATTTT.

V and J are TRBV5-6 and TRBJ2-2, with D uncertain. This CDR3 comprises 15 residues. V was pared by 0 bases and J by 0 bases, with 6 bases between. Looked up from germline, CDR1 is SGHDT and CDR2 is YYEEEE. This chain's CDR3 is CASSLVGTNTGELFF. The CDR3 region has the DNA TGTGCCAGCAGCTTGGTAGGGACGAACACCGGGGAGCTGTTTTTT.

The chain recombines TRBV9 with TRBJ2-7; 7 bases align to TRBD2. The CDR3 runs 16 residues. Germline trimming cut 3 bases from V and 3 bases from J; bases unmatched to any gene: 12. Germline lookup yields CDR1 SGDLS and CDR2 YYNGEE. The CDR3 region has the DNA TGTGCCAGCAGCGCCTTCGGGGCTAGCGGAAACTACGAGCAGTACTTC. Translated, it gives CASSAFGASGNYEQYF. Combining the CDR3 with reference TRBV9 and TRBJ2-7 gives the whole variable domain DSGVTQTPKHLITATGQRVTLRCSPRSGDLSVYWYQQSLDQGLQFLIQYYNGEERAKGNILERFSAQQFPDLHSELNLSSLELGDSALYFCASSAFGASGNYEQYFGPGTRLTVT.

V usage is TRBV6-4 and J usage is TRBJ2-1; the D gene is possibly TRBD2 (5 bases). Germline assignment: CDR1 MRHNA and CDR2 SNTAGT. The CDR3 covers 15 residues. With 3 bases removed from V and 7 bases from J, the gap between germline ends came to 16 bases. The CDR3 is CASSDSAAPGNEQFF. For the CDR3, the DNA is TGTGCCAGCAGTGATTCAGCGGCCCCGGGGAATGAGCAGTTCTTC.

The chain has TRBV19 and TRBJ1-5; D not certain. Trimming cost V 1 base and J 5 bases, with 9 bases left between them. The germline V gene has CDR1 LNHDA and CDR2 SQIVND (reference sequence). This CDR3 spans 14 amino acids. The CDR3 here is CASSIGGWDQPQHF. In DNA, the CDR3 is TGTGCCAGTAGTATAGGGGGTTGGGATCAGCCCCAGCATTTT.

The gene calls are TRBV25-1 and TRBJ1-2, with D possibly being TRBD1 (6 bases). Trimming took off 2 bases at V and 8 bases at J, with 12 bases between the two ends. This CDR3 spans 13 amino acids. Germline CDR1 MGHDK, CDR2 SYGVNS. In DNA form, the CDR3 reads TGTGCCAGCAGTGAAGCAACAGGGCGAGGCTACACCTTC. Its protein product is CASSEATGRGYTF.

The chain carries TRBV7-2 and TRBJ2-2, with 7 bases identical to TRBD2. The V segment lost 2 bases and the J segment 3 bases; nucleotides outside the gene matches: 9. The CDR3 totals 17 residues. Germline values: CDR1 SGHTA, CDR2 FQGNSA. The CDR3 region has the DNA TGTGCCAGCAGCTTAAGACTAGCAGTAGAACACACCGGGGAGCTGTTTTTT. It encodes CASSLRLAVEHTGELFF.

The V gene is TRBV7-9, the J gene TRBJ1-1; D unclear. CDR1 SEHNR and CDR2 FQNEAQ come from the germline V gene (reference sequence). The CDR3 is made up of 13 amino acids. V was pared by 6 bases and J by 4 bases, with 12 bases between. CDR3 residues: CASRAPGSTEAFF. CDR3 bases: TGTGCCAGCAGAGCTCCGGGGTCCACTGAAGCTTTCTTT.

V gene TRBV7-2 combines with J gene TRBJ2-1; weak D call: TRBD1 (6 bases). Trimming left V 5 bases short and J 10 bases short, with 15 bases between. CDR3 size: 13 residues. The germline V gene encodes CDR1 SGHTA and CDR2 FQGNSA. CDR3 region: CASSPGVSGEQFF. The CDR3 DNA reads TGTGCCAGCAGCCCAGGGGTCTCGGGGGAGCAGTTCTTC. Combining the CDR3 with reference TRBV7-2 and TRBJ2-1 gives the whole variable domain GAGVSQSPSNKVTEKGKDVELRCDPISGHTALYWYRQSLGQGLEFLIYFQGNSAPDKSGLPSDRFSAERTGGSVSTLTIQRTQQEDSAVYLCASSPGVSGEQFFGPGTRLTVL.

This chain links TRBV4-3 with TRBJ2-5, with D possibly matching TRBD2 (6 bases). The end of the DNA is better explained by TRBJ2-7, so the J call may be wrong. In germline, CDR1 is LGHNA, CDR2 YSLEER. CDR3 size: 14 residues. The CDR3 reads CASSQERDSYEQYF. DNA for the CDR3: TGCGCCAGCAGCCAAGAGCGGGACTCCTACGAGCAGTACTTC.

This sequence joins TRBV4-2 and TRBJ1-5; D gene unclear. The germline gives CDR1 LGHNA, CDR2 YNFKEQ. V was pared by 1 base and J by 2 bases, with 9 bases between. This CDR3 has 15 residues. CDR3 sequence (DNA): TGTGCCAGCAGCCAAGTCTCCGGACGCAATCAGCCCCAGCATTTT. It translates to CASSQVSGRNQPQHF.